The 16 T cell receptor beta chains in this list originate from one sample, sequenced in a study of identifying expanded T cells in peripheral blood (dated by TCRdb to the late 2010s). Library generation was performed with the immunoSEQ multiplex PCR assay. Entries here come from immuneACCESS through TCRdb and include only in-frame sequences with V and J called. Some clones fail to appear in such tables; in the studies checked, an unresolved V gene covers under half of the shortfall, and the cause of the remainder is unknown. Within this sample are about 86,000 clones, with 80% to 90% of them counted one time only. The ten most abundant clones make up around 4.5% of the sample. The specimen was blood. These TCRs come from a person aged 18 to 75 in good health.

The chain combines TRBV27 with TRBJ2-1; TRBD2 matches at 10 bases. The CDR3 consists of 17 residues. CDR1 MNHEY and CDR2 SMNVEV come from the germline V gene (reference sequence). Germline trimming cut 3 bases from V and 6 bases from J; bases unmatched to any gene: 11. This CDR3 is CASSFETSGGAFNEQFF. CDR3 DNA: TGTGCCAGCAGTTTCGAGACGAGCGGGGGGGCCTTCAATGAGCAGTTCTTC.

CDR3 in DNA: TGTGCCAGCAGTTACTCTCAGGGGCTCGGCTACACCTTC. This encodes CASSYSQGLGYTF. The genes are TRBV6-5 and TRBJ1-2; tentative D call: TRBD1 (6 bases). The CDR3 extends over 13 amino acids. The germline V gene encodes CDR1 MNHEY and CDR2 SVGAGI. V was shortened by 0 bases and J by 8 bases, with 10 bases between the two germline ends.

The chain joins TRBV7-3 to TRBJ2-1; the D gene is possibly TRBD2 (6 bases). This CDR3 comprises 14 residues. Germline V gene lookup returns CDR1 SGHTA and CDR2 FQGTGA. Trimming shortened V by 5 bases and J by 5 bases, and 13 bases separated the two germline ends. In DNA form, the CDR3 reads TGTGCCAGCAGCGACACGACTAGAAACAATGAGCAGTTCTTC. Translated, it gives CASSDTTRNNEQFF.

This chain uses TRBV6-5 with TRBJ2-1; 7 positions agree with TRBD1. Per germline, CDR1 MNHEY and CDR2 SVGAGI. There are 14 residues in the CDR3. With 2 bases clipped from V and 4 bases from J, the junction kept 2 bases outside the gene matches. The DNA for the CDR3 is TGTGCCAGCAGTTACCAACAGGGGTACAATGAGCAGTTCTTC. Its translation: CASSYQQGYNEQFF.

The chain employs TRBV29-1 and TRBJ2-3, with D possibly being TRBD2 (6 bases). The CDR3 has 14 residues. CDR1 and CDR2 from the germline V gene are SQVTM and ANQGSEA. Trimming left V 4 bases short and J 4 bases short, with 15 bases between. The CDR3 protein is CSVVYFVAADTQYF. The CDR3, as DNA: TGCAGCGTTGTTTATTTCGTAGCGGCAGATACGCAGTATTTT.

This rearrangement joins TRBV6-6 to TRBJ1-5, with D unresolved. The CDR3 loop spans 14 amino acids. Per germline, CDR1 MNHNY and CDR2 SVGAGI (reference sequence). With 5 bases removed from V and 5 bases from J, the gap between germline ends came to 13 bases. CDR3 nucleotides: TGTGCCAGCAGTCCGCAGACATGGGATCAGCCCCAGCATTTT. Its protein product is CASSPQTWDQPQHF.

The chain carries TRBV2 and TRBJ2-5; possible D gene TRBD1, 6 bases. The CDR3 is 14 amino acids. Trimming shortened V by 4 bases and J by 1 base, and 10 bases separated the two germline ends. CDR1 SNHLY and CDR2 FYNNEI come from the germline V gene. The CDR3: CASSAGTLQETQYF. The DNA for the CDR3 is TGTGCCAGCAGTGCCGGGACACTCCAAGAGACCCAGTACTTC.

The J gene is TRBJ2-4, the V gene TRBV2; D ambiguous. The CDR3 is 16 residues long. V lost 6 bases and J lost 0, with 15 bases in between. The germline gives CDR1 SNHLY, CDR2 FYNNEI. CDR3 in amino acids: CASRPRWEIAKNIQYF. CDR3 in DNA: TGTGCCAGCAGACCTCGATGGGAAATAGCCAAAAACATTCAGTACTTC.

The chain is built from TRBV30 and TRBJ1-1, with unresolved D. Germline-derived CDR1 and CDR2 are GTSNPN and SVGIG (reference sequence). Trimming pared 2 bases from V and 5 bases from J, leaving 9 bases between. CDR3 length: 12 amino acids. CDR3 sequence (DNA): TGTGCCTGGAGTTCAGTTGGAACTGAAGCTTTCTTT. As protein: CAWSSVGTEAFF.

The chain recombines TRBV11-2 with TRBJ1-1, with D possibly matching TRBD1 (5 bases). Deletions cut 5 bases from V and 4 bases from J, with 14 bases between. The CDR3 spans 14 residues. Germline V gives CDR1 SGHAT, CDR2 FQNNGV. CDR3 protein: CASSVLGEGTEAFF. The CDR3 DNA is TGTGCCAGCAGCGTTCTAGGGGAGGGCACTGAAGCTTTCTTT.

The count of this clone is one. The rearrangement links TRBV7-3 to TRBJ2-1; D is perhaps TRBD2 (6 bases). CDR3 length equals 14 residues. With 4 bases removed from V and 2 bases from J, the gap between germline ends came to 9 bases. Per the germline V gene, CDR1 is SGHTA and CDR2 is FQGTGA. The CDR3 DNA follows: TGTGCCAGCAGCTCGGCGGGGACCTACAATGAGCAGTTCTTC. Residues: CASSSAGTYNEQFF.

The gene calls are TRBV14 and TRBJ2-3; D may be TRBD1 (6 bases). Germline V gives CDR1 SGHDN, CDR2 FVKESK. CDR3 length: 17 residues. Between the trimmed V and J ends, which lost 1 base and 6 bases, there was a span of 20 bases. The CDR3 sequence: CASSQALGAIQSDTQYF. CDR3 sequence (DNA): TGTGCCAGCAGCCAAGCTTTGGGGGCCATTCAGTCGGATACGCAGTATTTT. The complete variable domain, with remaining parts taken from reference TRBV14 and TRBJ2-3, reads EAGVTQFPSHSVIEKGQTVTLRCDPISGHDNLYWYRRVMGKEIKFLLHFVKESKQDESGMPNNRFLAERTGGTYSTLKVQPAELEDSGVYFCASSQALGAIQSDTQYFGPGTRLTVL.

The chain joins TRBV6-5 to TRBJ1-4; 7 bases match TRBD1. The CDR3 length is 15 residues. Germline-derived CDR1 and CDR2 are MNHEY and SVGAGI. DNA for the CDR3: TGTGCTACGGGGAGGGGGCCGGCGACTAATGAAAAACTGTTTTTT. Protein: CATGRGPATNEKLFF.

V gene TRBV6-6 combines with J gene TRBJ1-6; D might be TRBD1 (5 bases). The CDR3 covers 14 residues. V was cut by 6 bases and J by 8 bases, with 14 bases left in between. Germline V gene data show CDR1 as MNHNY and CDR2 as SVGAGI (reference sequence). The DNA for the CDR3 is TGTGCCAGCAGACTCGGGGGTTTTGATTCACCCCTCCACTTT. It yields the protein CASRLGGFDSPLHF.

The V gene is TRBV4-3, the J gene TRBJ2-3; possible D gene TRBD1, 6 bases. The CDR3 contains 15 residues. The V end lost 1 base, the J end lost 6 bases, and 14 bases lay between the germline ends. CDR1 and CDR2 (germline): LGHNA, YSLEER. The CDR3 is CASSQGLQGSDTQYF. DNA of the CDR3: TGCGCCAGCAGCCAAGGTCTACAGGGCTCCGATACGCAGTATTTT.

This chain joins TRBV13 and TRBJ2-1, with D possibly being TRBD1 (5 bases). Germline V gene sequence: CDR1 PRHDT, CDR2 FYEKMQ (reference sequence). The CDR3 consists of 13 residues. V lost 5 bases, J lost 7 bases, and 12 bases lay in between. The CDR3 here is CASSPPAGNEQFF. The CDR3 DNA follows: TGTGCCAGCAGCCCCCCCGCAGGGAATGAGCAGTTCTTC.